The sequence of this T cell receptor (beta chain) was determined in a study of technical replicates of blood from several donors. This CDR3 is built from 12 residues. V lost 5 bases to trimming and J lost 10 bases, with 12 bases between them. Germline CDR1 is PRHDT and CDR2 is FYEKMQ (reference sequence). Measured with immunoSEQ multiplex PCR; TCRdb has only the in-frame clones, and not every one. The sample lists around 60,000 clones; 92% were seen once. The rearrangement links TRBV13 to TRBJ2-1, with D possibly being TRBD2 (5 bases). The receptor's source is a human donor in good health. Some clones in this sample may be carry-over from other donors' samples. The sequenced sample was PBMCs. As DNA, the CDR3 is TGTGCCAGCAGCCAGGATCCGGGGGAGCAGTTCTTC. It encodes CASSQDPGEQFF.